The clone carrying this T cell receptor beta chain was counted ten times or more. The J segment lost 5 bases and the V segment lost 4 bases, leaving 14 bases of the junction unmatched. The CDR3 totals 18 residues. Germline loops: CDR1 SSHAT, CDR2 FNYEAQ (reference sequence). The data originate from a study of metastatic and nonmetastatic thyroid tumors. Background on the study: Repertoires were compared across blood and tumor or nodule tissue from malignant and benign thyroid patients.

Methods used by the authors: To classify distant metastasis in papillary thyroid cancer, a model was built from CDR3 differences across clinicopathological groups. TCRdb re-called the PCR reads with MiXCR. TCRdb, not the authors, supplied the V and J calls. The data contain around 35,000 clones, about a sixth of them singletons. Every patient underwent thyroid surgery untreated. The V gene is TRBV7-7, the J gene TRBJ2-1; the match to TRBD2 covers 10 bases. This sequence was found in a female donor with papillary thyroid cancer or a benign thyroid nodule (not recorded which). Some clones in this sample may be carry-over from other donors' samples. The sample was blood. DNA of the CDR3: TGTGCCAGCAGCTCTTCGGGACTAGCGCTCCGAGAACACAATGAGCAGTTCTTC. This codes for CASSSSGLALREHNEQFF.